The next 22 T cell receptor beta chains were all read from a single sample in a study of T cell responses to AZD1222 COVID-19 vaccine. This table comes from immunoSEQ multiplex PCR, and its TCRdb copy is limited to in-frame clones, with some not included. This sample yields approximately 100,000 clones, of which roughly 85% are seen a single time; 2% to 2.5% belongs to the top ten. This specimen was peripheral blood, taken 28 days after the second AZD1222 dose. These receptor sequences come from an adult who received the AZD1222 COVID-19 vaccine.

V gene TRBV7-9 combines with J gene TRBJ1-2; D is uncertain. The CDR3 runs to 13 residues. V was cut by 2 bases and J by 3 bases, with 7 bases left in between. The germline V gene encodes CDR1 SEHNR and CDR2 FQNEAQ (reference sequence). The CDR3 reads CASSLIGHYGYTF. The CDR3 coding sequence is TGTGCCAGCAGCTTAATAGGCCACTATGGCTACACCTTC.

The chain carries TRBV5-4 and TRBJ2-1; 13 bases are a match to TRBD2. The V and J ends lost 5 bases and 1 base, in that order; junction bases with no gene match: 6. CDR1 is SGHNT and CDR2 is YYREEE in the germline V gene (reference sequence). The CDR3 sequence is 17 residues long. The chain's CDR3 is CASSVGTSGKSYNEQFF. The CDR3 DNA follows: TGTGCCAGCAGTGTAGGGACTAGCGGGAAATCCTACAATGAGCAGTTCTTC.

This chain links TRBV5-1 with TRBJ1-1; D call uncertain. This CDR3 is 15 amino acids long. Germline CDR1 is SGHRS and CDR2 is YFSETQ. Trimming left V 4 bases short and J 0 bases short, with 13 bases between. The CDR3 spells CASSPRKLVNTEAFF. The DNA of the CDR3 is TGCGCCAGCAGCCCCAGGAAATTAGTGAACACTGAAGCTTTCTTT.

This rearrangement joins TRBV18 to TRBJ1-6; TRBD1 is a possible D gene (6 bases). V lost 2 bases, J lost 6 bases, and 17 bases lay in between. Germline values: CDR1 KGHSH, CDR2 LQKENI. The CDR3 spans 17 residues. CDR3: CASSPSAPGHTNSPLHF. The CDR3 coding sequence is TGTGCCAGCTCACCATCGGCGCCGGGACATACTAATTCACCCCTCCACTTT.

The chain recombines TRBV28 with TRBJ2-7, with TRBD1 matching 9 bases. Germline V gene data show CDR1 as MDHEN and CDR2 as SYDVKM. V was clipped by 4 bases and J by 8 bases; unmatched bases: 12. The length of the CDR3 is 15 residues. CDR3 sequence reads: CASSSTGTGLVKQYF. CDR3 nucleotide sequence: TGTGCCAGCAGTTCCACCGGGACAGGGCTTGTAAAGCAGTACTTC. The full variable domain, in which reference TRBV28 and TRBJ2-7 provide the parts outside the CDR3, is DVKVTQSSRYLVKRTGEKVFLECVQDMDHENMFWYRQDPGLGLRLIYFSYDVKMKEKGDIPEGYSVSREKKERFSLILESASTNQTSMYLCASSSTGTGLVKQYFGPGTRLTVT.

The genes are TRBV24-1 and TRBJ2-3, with D hard to call. This CDR3 is built from 15 residues. Germline values: CDR1 KGHDR, CDR2 SFDVKD. Trimming shortened V by 3 bases and J by 0 bases, and 9 bases separated the two germline ends. The CDR3 sequence is CATSDPSKSTDTQYF. The CDR3 nucleotides are TGTGCCACCAGTGATCCCAGCAAGAGCACAGATACGCAGTATTTT.

V and J are TRBV30 and TRBJ2-3; weak D call: TRBD1 (6 bases). Germline loops: CDR1 GTSNPN, CDR2 SVGIG (reference sequence). The CDR3 sequence is 15 residues long. V shed 4 bases and J shed 0 bases, with 14 bases lying between them. The CDR3 sequence: CAWKLGTISTDTQYF. In nucleotides, the CDR3 is TGTGCCTGGAAATTAGGGACAATCAGCACAGATACGCAGTATTTT.

J is TRBJ1-2 and V is TRBV6-2 or TRBV6-3; a weak D match, TRBD1 (5 bases). The germline V gene has CDR1 MNHEY and CDR2 SVGEGT. The CDR3 sequence is 16 residues long. V was trimmed by 2 bases and J by 6 bases, leaving 19 bases between them. CDR3 nucleotide sequence: TGTGCCAGCAGTTACAACAGGCCTAGCCCTCGGGATGGCTACACCTTC. Translated, it gives CASSYNRPSPRDGYTF.

The chain employs TRBV6-1 and TRBJ2-2; D gene uncertain. Germline V gives CDR1 MNHNS, CDR2 SASEGT. With 1 base removed from V and 8 bases from J, the gap between germline ends came to 11 bases. This CDR3 comprises 14 residues. In DNA, the CDR3 is TGTGCCAGCAGTGAAGATGGGTGGAAAGGGGAGCTGTTTTTT. Protein product: CASSEDGWKGELFF.

V is TRBV2 and J is TRBJ2-1; 13 nucleotides match TRBD2. V shed 5 bases, J shed 6 bases, and the junction held 4 bases outside the gene matches. Germline CDR1 reads SNHLY; CDR2 reads FYNNEI. CDR3 length: 15 residues. DNA of the CDR3: TGTGCCAGCAGTCCGGGACTAGCGGGGTCCAATGAGCAGTTCTTC. Translation gives CASSPGLAGSNEQFF.

This clone was detected a few times. Different DNA sequences within this sample yield the same CDR3. CDR3 protein: CASSLTGSNTGELFF. CDR3 in DNA: TGTGCCAGCAGTTTAACCGGATCAAACACCGGGGAGCTGTTTTTT. The chain recombines TRBV27 with TRBJ2-2; D not resolved. V lost 2 bases to trimming and J lost 2 bases, with 9 bases between them. This CDR3 spans 15 amino acids. CDR1 is MNHEY, CDR2 SMNVEV, per germline (reference sequence).

The CDR3 loop is CASSLGGSRYNEQFF. As DNA, the CDR3 is TGTGCCAGCAGCTTAGGTGGGAGTAGGTACAATGAGCAGTTCTTC. The J gene is TRBJ2-1, the V gene TRBV11-3, with D possibly matching TRBD2 (5 bases). V was cut by 1 base and J by 4 bases, with 11 bases left in between. CDR3 length: 15 amino acids. Germline CDR1 is SGHNT and CDR2 is YENEEA.

The chain recombines TRBV5-6 with TRBJ1-5; no definite D call. The V gene's germline CDR1 is SGHDT and CDR2 YYEEEE. The CDR3 spans 14 residues. Deletions cut 1 base from V and 9 bases from J, with 14 bases between. The CDR3 DNA follows: TGTGCCAGCAGCTTGTTCCAGGCCCAATCGCCCCAGCATTTT. Amino acids: CASSLFQAQSPQHF.

The V and J genes are TRBV12-3 or TRBV12-4 and TRBJ1-6; perhaps TRBD1 as D (5 bases). V was shortened by 1 base and J by 7 bases, with 5 bases between the two germline ends. This CDR3 spans 13 amino acids. DNA of the CDR3: TGTGCCAGCAGTTTAGGGGGGAATTCACCCCTCCACTTT. It encodes CASSLGGNSPLHF.

The V gene is TRBV30, the J gene TRBJ2-1; D is ambiguous. This CDR3 comprises 15 residues. Trimming stripped 1 base from V and 5 bases from J, with 15 bases between. Germline V CDR1 and CDR2: GTSNPN, SVGIG (reference sequence). The CDR3 DNA sequence: TGTGCCTGGAGTGAAGAGACAATCGCAGACAATGAGCAGTTCTTC. This translates into CAWSEETIADNEQFF.

J is TRBJ1-6 and V is TRBV30; possible D gene TRBD1, 5 bases. The CDR3 extends over 14 amino acids. Trimming left V 0 bases short and J 4 bases short, with 7 bases between. The germline gives CDR1 GTSNPN, CDR2 SVGIG (reference sequence). CDR3 region: CAWSVKGYNSPLHF. CDR3 nucleotides: TGTGCCTGGAGTGTAAAGGGGTATAATTCACCCCTCCACTTT.

The chain carries TRBV4-1 and TRBJ2-2; 9 nucleotides align to TRBD2. The germline gives CDR1 MGHRA, CDR2 YSYEKL. The CDR3 extends over 17 amino acids. The trim removed 1 base at V and 5 bases at J, leaving 8 bases unmatched. Here the CDR3 reads CASSQVWLAGTTGELFF. CDR3 nucleotides: TGCGCCAGCAGCCAAGTTTGGCTAGCGGGAACAACCGGGGAGCTGTTTTTT.

The chain uses TRBV13 and TRBJ2-1; a weak D match, TRBD2 (5 bases). The CDR3 has 16 residues. The germline V and J ends were trimmed by 4 bases and 2 bases, with 15 bases remaining between them. Germline CDR1 and CDR2: PRHDT and FYEKMQ (reference sequence). CDR3 loop: CASSSRGGFTYNEQFF. The CDR3 DNA reads TGTGCCAGCAGCTCTAGAGGAGGTTTCACCTACAATGAGCAGTTCTTC.

This clone came up once. The chain is built from TRBV7-2 and TRBJ1-5, with TRBD1 matching 7 bases. Germline V gene lookup returns CDR1 SGHTA and CDR2 FQGNSA. V lost 2 bases and J lost 2; bases outside the gene matches: 6. The CDR3 length is 16 residues. CDR3 protein: CASSLPLGQGNQPQHF. CDR3 in DNA: TGTGCCAGCAGCTTACCTCTTGGACAGGGCAATCAGCCCCAGCATTTT.

The chain combines TRBV5-4 with TRBJ2-1, with D perhaps TRBD1 or TRBD2 (5 bases each). From germline, CDR1 is SGHNT and CDR2 YYREEE (reference sequence). The V and J ends lost 2 bases and 6 bases respectively, with 15 bases between them. The CDR3 sequence is 15 residues long. The DNA for the CDR3 is TGTGCCAGCAGCTTAACCCCGACGAGGGGCAATGAGCAGTTCTTC. It yields the protein CASSLTPTRGNEQFF.

J is TRBJ1-5 and V is TRBV5-6, with 7 nucleotides matching TRBD1. The CDR3 runs 15 residues. The germline V gene has CDR1 SGHDT and CDR2 YYEEEE. V was clipped by 0 bases and J by 5 bases; unmatched bases: 5. The CDR3 nucleotides are TGTGCCAGCAGCTTGGGGACAGGAGGATATCAGCCCCAGCATTTT. It yields the protein CASSLGTGGYQPQHF.

There are a few counts of this clone. The CDR3 DNA sequence: TGTGCCAGCTCACGCCAAGGACAGGGGGCGAATTCACCCCTCCACTTT. This encodes CASSRQGQGANSPLHF. J is TRBJ1-6 and V is TRBV18; 11 bases agree with TRBD1. V shed 4 bases and J 7 bases; nucleotides not matched to a gene: 6. Looked up from germline, CDR1 is KGHSH and CDR2 is LQKENI. CDR3 length: 16 residues.